The text below deals with one T cell receptor beta chain. The antigen is not known. Sequenced by immunoSEQ multiplex PCR; TCRdb stores in-frame clones only, minus some. The sample carries fewer than 35,000 clones, 72% recorded once. The germline gives CDR1 LGHNA, CDR2 YNFKEQ. The ends lost 3 bases at V and 1 base at J; junction bases unmatched: 10. This CDR3 has 17 amino acids. The data were taken from a study of early stage breast cancer tumors. On the study more broadly: Seven or eight ER+/PR+/HER2- tumors were invasive ductal; a few were invasive lobular. The study's findings and limits: Unsorted bulk genomic DNA sequencing lacked pairing and functional marker data. Tumors had 2 to 3-fold higher T cell density than normal breast.

The origin of this receptor is a person aged 45 to 59 with breast cancer. This chain links TRBV4-2 with TRBJ2-5; 8 bases map to TRBD1. Sequencing was done on a sample of blood. Written as DNA, the CDR3 is TGTGCCAGCAGCCAGCAGGGGGCAGGGAGCGGCCAAGAGACCCAGTACTTC. Protein product: CASSQQGAGSGQETQYF.